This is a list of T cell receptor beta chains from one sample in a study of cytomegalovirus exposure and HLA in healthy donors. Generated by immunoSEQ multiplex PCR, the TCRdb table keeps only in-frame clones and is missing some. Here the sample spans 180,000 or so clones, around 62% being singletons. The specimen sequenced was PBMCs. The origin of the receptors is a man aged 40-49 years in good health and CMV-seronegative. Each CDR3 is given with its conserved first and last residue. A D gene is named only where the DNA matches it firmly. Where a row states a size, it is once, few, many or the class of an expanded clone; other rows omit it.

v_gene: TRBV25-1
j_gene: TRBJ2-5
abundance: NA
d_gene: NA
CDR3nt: TGTGCCAGCAGTGAAAGGGGAGGCCAAGAGACCCAGTACTTC
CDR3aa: CASSERGGQETQYF

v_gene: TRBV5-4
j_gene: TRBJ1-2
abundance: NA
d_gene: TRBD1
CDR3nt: TGTGCCAGCAGCTTAGAGGGGACAGGGGGCGCGGTCTATGGCTACACCTTC
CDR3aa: CASSLEGTGGAVYGYTF

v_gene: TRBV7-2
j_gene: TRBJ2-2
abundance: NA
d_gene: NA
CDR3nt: TGTGCCATCCCCTCACTAGAAGCCGGGGAGCTGTTTTTT
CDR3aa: CAIPSLEAGELFF

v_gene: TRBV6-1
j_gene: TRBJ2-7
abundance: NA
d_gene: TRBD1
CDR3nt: TGTGCCAGCAGTGGACAGGGTGGAAACGAGCAGTACTTC
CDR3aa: CASSGQGGNEQYF

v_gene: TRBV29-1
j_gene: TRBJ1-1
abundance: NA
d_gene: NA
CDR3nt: TGCAGCGTGACCAGGGGCGCTGAAGCTTTCTTT
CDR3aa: CSVTRGAEAFF

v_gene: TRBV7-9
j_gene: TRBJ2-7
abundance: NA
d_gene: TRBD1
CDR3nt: TGTGCCAGCAGCTTCCCGGGACAGGACTCCTACGAGCAGTACTTC
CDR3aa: CASSFPGQDSYEQYF

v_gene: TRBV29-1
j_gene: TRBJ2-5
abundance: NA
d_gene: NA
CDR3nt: TGCAGCGGAGGGGGAACACAAGAGACCCAGTACTTC
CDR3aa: CSGGGTQETQYF

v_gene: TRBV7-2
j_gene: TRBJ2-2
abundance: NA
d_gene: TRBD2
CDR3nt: TGTGCCAGCAGCTCAAGTGGTTTAGGGAGGGCCGGGGAGCTGTTTTTT
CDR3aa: CASSSSGLGRAGELFF

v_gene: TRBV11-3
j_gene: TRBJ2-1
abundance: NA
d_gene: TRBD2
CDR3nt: TGTGCCAGCAGCTCCGGGACTAGCGGGAGGTCCAATGAGCAGTTCTTC
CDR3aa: CASSSGTSGRSNEQFF

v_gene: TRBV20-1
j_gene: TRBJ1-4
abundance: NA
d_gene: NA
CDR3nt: TGCAGTGCTAGAGATCGTGAAAAACTGTTTTTT
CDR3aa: CSARDREKLFF

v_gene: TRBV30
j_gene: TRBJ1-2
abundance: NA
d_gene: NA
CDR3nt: TGTGCCTGGGTCGCGGACCACCGGGGGGAAGCTGGCTACACCTTC
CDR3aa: CAWVADHRGEAGYTF

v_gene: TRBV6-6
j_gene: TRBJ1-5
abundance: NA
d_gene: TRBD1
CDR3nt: TGTGCCAGCGTCGAGGGGGCGCGTTTTGGCAATCAGCCCCAGCATTTT
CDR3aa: CASVEGARFGNQPQHF

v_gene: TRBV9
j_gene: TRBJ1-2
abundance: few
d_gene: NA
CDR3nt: TGTGCCAGCAGCGTAGAGACGGGCCAGGGTATCTACACCTTC
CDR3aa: CASSVETGQGIYTF

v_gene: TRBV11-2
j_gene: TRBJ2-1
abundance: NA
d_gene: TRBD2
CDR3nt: TGTGCCAGCAGCTGGGCGGGAGGGCCACGGGAGCAGTTCTTC
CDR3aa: CASSWAGGPREQFF

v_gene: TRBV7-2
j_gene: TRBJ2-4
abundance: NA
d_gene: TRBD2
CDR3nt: TGTGCCAGCAGCTTAGCGGATGGGGCTAGCGGAGAAAACATTCAGTACTTC
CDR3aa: CASSLADGASGENIQYF

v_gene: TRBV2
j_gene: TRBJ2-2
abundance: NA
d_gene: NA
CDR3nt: TGTGCCAGCAGCCAGACGAACACCGGGGAGCTGTTTTTT
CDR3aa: CASSQTNTGELFF

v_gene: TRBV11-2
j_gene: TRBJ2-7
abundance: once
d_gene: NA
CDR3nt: TGTGCCAGCAGCTTGGGGGCCCTACCTTCGAACGAGCAGTACTTC
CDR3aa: CASSLGALPSNEQYF

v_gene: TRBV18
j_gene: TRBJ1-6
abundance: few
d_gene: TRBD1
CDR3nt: TGTGCCAGCTCACAAGGGACAGCCTATAATTCACCCCTCCACTTT
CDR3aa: CASSQGTAYNSPLHF

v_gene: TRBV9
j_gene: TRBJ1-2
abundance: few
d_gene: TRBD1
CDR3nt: TGTGCCAGCAGCGTAGAGGGACAGCCAATCTATGGCTACACCTTC
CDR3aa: CASSVEGQPIYGYTF

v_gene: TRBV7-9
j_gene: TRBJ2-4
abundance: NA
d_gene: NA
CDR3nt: TGTGCCAGCAGCCCACGGGGAACCAAAAACATTCAGTACTTC
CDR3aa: CASSPRGTKNIQYF

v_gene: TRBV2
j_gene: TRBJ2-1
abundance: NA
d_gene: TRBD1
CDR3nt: TGTGCCAGCCCCAGGGGGTTCGAGCAGTTCTTC
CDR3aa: CASPRGFEQFF

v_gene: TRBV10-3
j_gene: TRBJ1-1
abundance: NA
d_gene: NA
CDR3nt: TGTGCCACTTCCGAGTTGAACACTGAAGCTTTCTTT
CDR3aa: CATSELNTEAFF

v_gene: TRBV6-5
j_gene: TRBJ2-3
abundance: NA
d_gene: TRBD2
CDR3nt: TGTGCCAGCAGTTACAGTGCGGGGGGGCGGAATACGCAGTATTTT
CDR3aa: CASSYSAGGRNTQYF

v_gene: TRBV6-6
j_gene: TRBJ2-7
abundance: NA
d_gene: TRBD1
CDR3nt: TGTGCCAGCAGTGCTTCCGGGACAGACTACGAGCAGTACTTC
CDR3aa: CASSASGTDYEQYF

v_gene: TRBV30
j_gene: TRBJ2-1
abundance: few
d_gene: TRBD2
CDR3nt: TGTGCCTGGAGAGCCGGGACTAGCGGGAGGGGGTTCTACAATGAGCAGTTCTTC
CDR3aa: CAWRAGTSGRGFYNEQFF

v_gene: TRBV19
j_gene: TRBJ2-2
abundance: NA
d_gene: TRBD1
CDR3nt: TGTGCCAGTAGTATATTCTGGCGCCTTGGGACAGCGAACACCGGGGAGCTGTTTTTT
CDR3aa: CASSIFWRLGTANTGELFF

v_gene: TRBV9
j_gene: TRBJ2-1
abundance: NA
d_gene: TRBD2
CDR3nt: TGTGCCAGCAGCGTAGATTTTAGCGGGAGTAGTGAGCAGTTCTTC
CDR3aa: CASSVDFSGSSEQFF

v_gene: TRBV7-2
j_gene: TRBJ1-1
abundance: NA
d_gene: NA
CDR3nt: TGTGCCAGCAGCTATCGGGACAACAATCTAAGGAACGCTTTCTTT
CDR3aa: CASSYRDNNLRNAFF

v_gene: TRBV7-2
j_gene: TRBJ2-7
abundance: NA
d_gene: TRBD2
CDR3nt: TGTGCCAGCAGCTTCGTGGCGGGAGCCCCCGCCTACGAGCAGTACTTC
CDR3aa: CASSFVAGAPAYEQYF

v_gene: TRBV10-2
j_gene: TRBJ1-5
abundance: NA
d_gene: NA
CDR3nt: TGCGCCAGCAGTCTTGACACCGCGAATCAGCCCCAGCATTTT
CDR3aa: CASSLDTANQPQHF